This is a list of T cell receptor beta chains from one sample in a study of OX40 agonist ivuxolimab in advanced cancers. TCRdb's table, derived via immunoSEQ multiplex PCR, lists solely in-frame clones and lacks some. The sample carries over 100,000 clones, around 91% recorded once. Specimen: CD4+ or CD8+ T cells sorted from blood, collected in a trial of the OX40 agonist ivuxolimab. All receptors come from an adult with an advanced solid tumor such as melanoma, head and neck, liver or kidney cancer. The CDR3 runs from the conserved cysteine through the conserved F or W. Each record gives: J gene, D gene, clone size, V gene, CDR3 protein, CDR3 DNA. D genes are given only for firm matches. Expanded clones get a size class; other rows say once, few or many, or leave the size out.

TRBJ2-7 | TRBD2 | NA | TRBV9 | CASSLGASGGYEQYF | TGTGCCAGCAGCCTAGGGGCTAGCGGGGGATATGAGCAGTACTTC
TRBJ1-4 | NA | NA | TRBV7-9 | CASSSEVNEKLFF | TGTGCCAGCAGCTCAGAGGTTAATGAAAAACTGTTTTTT
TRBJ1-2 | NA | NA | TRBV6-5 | CASMEQRYGYTF | TGTGCCAGCATGGAACAGCGCTATGGCTACACCTTC
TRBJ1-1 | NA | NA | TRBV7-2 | CASSLYNTEAFF | TGTGCCAGCAGCTTGTATAACACTGAAGCTTTCTTT
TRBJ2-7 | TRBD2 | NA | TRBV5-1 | CASSPGTSGVNEQYF | TGCGCCAGCAGCCCGGGGACTAGCGGGGTAAACGAGCAGTACTTC
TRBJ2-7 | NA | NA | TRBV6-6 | CASSSPTRGRYEQYF | TGTGCCAGCAGTTCTCCGACCCGAGGGCGCTACGAGCAGTACTTC
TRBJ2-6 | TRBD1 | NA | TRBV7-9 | CASSERDRARSGANVLTF | TGTGCCAGCAGCGAACGGGACAGGGCAAGGTCTGGGGCCAACGTCCTGACTTTC
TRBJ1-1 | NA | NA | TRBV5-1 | CASSLRFGNTEAFF | TGCGCCAGCAGCCTGAGGTTTGGGAACACTGAAGCTTTCTTT
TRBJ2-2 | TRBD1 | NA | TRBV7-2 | CASRGQGHTGELFF | TGTGCCAGCCGGGGACAGGGCCACACCGGGGAGCTGTTTTTT
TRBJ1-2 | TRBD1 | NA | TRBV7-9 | CASSPQGATYGYTF | TGTGCCAGCAGCCCTCAGGGGGCGACCTATGGCTACACCTTC
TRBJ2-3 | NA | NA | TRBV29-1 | CSVLSGLRVSTDTQYF | TGCAGCGTCTTATCAGGGTTAAGAGTCAGCACAGATACGCAGTATTTT
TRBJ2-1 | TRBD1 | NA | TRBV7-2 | CASSLVSLGTGKHEQFF | TGTGCCAGCAGCTTAGTGTCGTTAGGGACAGGGAAGCATGAGCAGTTCTTC
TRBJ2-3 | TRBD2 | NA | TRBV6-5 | CASSYSSGGTDTQYF | TGTGCCAGCAGTTACTCGAGCGGGGGCACGGATACGCAGTATTTT
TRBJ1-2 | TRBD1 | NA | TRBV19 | CASSAVSGDRGLGYTF | TGTGCCAGTAGTGCGGTGTCCGGGGACAGGGGGCTTGGCTACACCTTC
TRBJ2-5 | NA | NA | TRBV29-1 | CSVDDIQETQYF | TGCAGCGTTGACGACATCCAAGAGACCCAGTACTTC
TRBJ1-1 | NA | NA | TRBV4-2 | CASSQEITNTEAFF | TGTGCCAGCAGCCAAGAAATCACGAACACTGAAGCTTTCTTT
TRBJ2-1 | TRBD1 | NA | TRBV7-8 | CASSLLGTGVREQFF | TGTGCCAGCAGCTTATTAGGGACAGGGGTCAGAGAGCAGTTCTTC
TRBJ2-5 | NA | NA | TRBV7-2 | CASSLDRQETQYF | TGTGCCAGCAGCTTAGATCGCCAAGAGACCCAGTACTTC
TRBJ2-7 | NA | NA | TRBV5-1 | CASSGSYEQYF | TGCGCCAGCAGCGGCTCCTACGAGCAGTACTTC
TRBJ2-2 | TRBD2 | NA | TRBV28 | CASGDPLSSGGNTGELFF | TGTGCCAGCGGTGACCCCCTATCGAGCGGGGGGAACACCGGGGAGCTGTTTTTT
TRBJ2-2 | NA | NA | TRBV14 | CASSQGRLNTGELFF | TGTGCCAGCAGCCAAGGACGGCTGAACACCGGGGAGCTGTTTTTT
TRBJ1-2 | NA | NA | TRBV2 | CASSEFNTLYGYTF | TGTGCCAGCAGTGAATTTAATACGTTGTATGGCTACACCTTC
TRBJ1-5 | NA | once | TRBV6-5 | CASSYSGRTSNQPQHF | TGTGCCAGCAGTTACTCGGGCAGAACTAGCAATCAGCCCCAGCATTTT
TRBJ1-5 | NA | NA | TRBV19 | CASSIQGSASQPQHF | TGTGCCAGTAGTATTCAGGGATCGGCAAGTCAGCCCCAGCATTTT
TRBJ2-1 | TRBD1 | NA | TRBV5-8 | CASSSGQGVSGSEQFF | TGTGCCAGCAGCTCGGGACAGGGGGTCTCCGGGAGTGAGCAGTTCTTC